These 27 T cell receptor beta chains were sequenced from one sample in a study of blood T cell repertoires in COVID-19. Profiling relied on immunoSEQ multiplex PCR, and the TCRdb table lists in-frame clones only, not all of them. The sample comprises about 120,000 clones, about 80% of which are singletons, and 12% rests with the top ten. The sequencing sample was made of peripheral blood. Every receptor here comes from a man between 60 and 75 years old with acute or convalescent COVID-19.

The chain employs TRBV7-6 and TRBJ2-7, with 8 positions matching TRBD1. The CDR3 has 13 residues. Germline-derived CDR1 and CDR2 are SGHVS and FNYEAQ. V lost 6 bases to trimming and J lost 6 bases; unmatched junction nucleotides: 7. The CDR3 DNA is TGTGCCAGCAGTTACGGACAGGGTAGCGAGCAGTACTTC. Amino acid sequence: CASSYGQGSEQYF.

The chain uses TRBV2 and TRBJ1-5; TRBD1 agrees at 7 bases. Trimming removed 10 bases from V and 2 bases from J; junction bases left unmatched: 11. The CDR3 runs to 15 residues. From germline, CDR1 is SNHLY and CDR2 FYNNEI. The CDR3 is CATSRGGGGNQPQHF. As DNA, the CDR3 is TGTGCCACCTCCCGAGGGGGCGGGGGCAATCAGCCCCAGCATTTT.

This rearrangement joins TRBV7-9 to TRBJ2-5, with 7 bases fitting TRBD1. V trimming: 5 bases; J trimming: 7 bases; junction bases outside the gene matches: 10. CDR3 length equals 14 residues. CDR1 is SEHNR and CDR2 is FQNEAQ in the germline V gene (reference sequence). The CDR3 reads CASSLLDRTGTQYF. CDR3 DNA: TGTGCCAGCAGCCTGCTGGACAGGACGGGGACCCAGTACTTC.

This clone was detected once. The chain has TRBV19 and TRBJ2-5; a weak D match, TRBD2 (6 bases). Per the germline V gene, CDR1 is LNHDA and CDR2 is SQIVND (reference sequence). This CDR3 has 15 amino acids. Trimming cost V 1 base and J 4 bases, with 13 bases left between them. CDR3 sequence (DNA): TGTGCCAGTAGTATAGTCCCTAGCGTCACAGAGACCCAGTACTTC. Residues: CASSIVPSVTETQYF. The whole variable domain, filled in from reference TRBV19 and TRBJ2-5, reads DGGITQSPKYLFRKEGQNVTLSCEQNLNHDAMYWYRQDPGQGLRLIYYSQIVNDFQKGDIAEGYSVSREKKESFPLTVTSAQKNPTAFYLCASSIVPSVTETQYFGPGTRLLVL.

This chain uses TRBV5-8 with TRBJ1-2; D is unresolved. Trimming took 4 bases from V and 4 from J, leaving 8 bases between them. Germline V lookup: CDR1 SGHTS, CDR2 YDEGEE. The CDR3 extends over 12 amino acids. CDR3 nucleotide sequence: TGTGCCAGCAGCGCGAGGTCCTATGGCTACACCTTC. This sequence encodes CASSARSYGYTF.

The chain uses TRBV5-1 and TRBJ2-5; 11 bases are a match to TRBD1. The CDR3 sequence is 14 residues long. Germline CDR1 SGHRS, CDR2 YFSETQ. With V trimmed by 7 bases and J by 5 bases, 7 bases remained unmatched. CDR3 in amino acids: CASSAGQGDETQYF. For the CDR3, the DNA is TGCGCCAGCTCCGCGGGACAGGGGGACGAGACCCAGTACTTC.

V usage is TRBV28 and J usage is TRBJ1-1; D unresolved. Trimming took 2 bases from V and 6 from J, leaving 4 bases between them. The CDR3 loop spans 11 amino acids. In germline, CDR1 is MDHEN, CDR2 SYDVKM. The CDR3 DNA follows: TGTGCCAGCAGTTTAGAGGCTGAAGCTTTCTTT. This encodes CASSLEAEAFF.

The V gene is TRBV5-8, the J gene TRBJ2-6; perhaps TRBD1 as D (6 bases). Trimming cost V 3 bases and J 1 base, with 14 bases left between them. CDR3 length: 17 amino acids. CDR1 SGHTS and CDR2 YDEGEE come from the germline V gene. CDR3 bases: TGTGCCAGCAGCTCCGGACAGACTTTTTCTGGGGCCAACGTCCTGACTTTC. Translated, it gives CASSSGQTFSGANVLTF. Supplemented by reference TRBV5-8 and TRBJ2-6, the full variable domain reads EAGVTQSPTHLIKTRGQQATLRCSPISGHTSVYWYQQALGLGLQFLLWYDEGEERNRGNFPPRFSGRQFPNYSSELNVNALELEDSALYLCASSSGQTFSGANVLTFGAGSRLTVL.

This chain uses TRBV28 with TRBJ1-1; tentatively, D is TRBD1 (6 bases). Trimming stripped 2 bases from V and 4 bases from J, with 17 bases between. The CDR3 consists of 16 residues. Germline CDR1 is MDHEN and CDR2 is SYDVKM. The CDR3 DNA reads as TGTGCCAGCAGTTTAGGGGGGGGCCAGGCGGCCACTGAAGCTTTCTTT. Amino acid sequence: CASSLGGGQAATEAFF.

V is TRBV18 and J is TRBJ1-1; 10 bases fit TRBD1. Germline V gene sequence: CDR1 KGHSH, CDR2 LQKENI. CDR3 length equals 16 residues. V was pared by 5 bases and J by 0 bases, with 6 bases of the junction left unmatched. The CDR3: CASSGGTGAMNTEAFF. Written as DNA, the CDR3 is TGTGCCAGCTCAGGCGGGACAGGGGCCATGAACACTGAAGCTTTCTTT.

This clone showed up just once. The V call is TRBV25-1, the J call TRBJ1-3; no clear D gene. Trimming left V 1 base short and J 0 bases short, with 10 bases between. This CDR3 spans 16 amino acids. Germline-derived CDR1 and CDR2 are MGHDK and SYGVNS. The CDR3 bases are TGTGCCAGCAGTGAATTCCGACGGAGCTCTGGAAACACCATATATTTT. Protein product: CASSEFRRSSGNTIYF.

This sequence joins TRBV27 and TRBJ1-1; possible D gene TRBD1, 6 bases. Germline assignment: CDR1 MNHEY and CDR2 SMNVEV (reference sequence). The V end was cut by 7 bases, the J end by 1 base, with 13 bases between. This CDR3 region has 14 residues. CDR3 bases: TGTGCCAGCAAGGAGGGGGGGCGGAACACTGAAGCTTTCTTT. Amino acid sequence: CASKEGGRNTEAFF.

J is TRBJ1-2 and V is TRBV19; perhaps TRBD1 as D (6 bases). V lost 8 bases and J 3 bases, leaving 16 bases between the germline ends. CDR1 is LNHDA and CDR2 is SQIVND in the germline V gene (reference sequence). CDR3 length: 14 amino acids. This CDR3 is CASSRRRGDYGYTF. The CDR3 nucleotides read TGTGCCAGTTCGCGTCGCAGGGGTGACTATGGCTACACCTTC.

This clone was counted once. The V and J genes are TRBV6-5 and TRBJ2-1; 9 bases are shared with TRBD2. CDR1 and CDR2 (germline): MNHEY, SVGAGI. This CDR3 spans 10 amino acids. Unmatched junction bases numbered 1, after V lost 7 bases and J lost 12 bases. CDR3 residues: CASTSGTQFF. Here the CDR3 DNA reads TGTGCCAGCACTAGCGGGACGCAGTTCTTC.

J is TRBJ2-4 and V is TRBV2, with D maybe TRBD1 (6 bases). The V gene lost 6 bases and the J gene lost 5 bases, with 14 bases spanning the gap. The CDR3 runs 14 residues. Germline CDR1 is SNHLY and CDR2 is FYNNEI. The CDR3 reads CASSQGQVENIQYF. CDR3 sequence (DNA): TGTGCCAGCAGCCAGGGGCAGGTTGAAAACATTCAGTACTTC.

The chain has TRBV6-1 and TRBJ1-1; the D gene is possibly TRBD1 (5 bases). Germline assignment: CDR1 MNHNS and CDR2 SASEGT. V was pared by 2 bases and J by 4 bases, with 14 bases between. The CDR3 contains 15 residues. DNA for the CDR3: TGTGCCAGCAGTGAAACCTGGGGAAGGGGCACTGAAGCTTTCTTT. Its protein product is CASSETWGRGTEAFF.

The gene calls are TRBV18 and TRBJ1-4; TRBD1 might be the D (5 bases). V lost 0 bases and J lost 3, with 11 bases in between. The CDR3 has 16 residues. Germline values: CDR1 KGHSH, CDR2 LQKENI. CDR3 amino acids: CASSPPGPGANEKLFF. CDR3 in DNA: TGTGCCAGCTCACCACCGGGGCCGGGGGCTAATGAAAAACTGTTTTTT. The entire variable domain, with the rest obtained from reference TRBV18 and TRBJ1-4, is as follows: NAGVMQNPRHLVRRRGQEARLRCSPMKGHSHVYWYRQLPEEGLKFMVYLQKENIIDESGMPKERFSAEFPKEGPSILRIQQVVRGDSAAYFCASSPPGPGANEKLFFGSGTQLSVL.

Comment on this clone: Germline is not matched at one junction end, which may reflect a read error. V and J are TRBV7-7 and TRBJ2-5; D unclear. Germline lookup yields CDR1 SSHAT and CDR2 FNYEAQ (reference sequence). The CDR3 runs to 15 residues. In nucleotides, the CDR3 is TGTGCTAGCAGCATAGGACCCAGAGGCCAAGAGACCCAGTACTTC. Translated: CASSIGPRGQETQYF.

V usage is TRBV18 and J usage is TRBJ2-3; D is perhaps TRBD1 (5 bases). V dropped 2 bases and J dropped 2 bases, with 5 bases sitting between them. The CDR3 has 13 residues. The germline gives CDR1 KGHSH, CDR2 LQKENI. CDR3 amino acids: CASSPGATDTQYF. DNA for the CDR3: TGTGCCAGCTCACCAGGGGCCACAGATACGCAGTATTTT.

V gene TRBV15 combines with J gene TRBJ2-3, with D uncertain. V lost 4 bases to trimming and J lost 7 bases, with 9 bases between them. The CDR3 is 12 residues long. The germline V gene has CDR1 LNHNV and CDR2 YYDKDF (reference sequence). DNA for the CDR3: TGTGCCACCAGCACCCCTAGGTATACGCAGTATTTT. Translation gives CATSTPRYTQYF.

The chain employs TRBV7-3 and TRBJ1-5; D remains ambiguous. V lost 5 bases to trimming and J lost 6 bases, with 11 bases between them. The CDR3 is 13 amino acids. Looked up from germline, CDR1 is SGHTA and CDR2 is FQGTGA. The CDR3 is CASSPKHGQPQHF. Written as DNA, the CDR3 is TGTGCCAGCAGCCCAAAACATGGTCAGCCCCAGCATTTT.

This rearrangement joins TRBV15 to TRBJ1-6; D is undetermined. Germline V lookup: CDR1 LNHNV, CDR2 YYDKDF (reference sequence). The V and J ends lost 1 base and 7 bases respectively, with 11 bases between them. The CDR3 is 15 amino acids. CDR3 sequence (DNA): TGTGCCACCAGCAGAGGATCGGAGATAAATTCACCCCTCCACTTT. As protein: CATSRGSEINSPLHF.

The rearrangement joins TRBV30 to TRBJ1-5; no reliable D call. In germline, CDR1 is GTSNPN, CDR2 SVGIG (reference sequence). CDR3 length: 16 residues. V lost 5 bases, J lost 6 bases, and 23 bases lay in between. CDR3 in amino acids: CAWWALGFRRGQPQHF. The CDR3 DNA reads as TGTGCCTGGTGGGCTCTGGGGTTTCGTCGGGGTCAGCCCCAGCATTTT.

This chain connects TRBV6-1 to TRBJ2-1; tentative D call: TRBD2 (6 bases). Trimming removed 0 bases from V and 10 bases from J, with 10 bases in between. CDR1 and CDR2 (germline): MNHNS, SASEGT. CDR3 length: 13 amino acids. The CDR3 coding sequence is TGTGCCAGCAGTGAAGCCCCAGGGAGGGAGCAGTTCTTC. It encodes CASSEAPGREQFF.

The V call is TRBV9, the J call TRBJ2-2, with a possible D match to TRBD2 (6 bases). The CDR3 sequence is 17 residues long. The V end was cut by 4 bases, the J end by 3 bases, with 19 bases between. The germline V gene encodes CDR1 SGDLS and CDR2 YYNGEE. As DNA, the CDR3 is TGTGCCAGCAGCCCATATCCCGGGAGCTCGTACACCGGGGAGCTGTTTTTT. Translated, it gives CASSPYPGSSYTGELFF.

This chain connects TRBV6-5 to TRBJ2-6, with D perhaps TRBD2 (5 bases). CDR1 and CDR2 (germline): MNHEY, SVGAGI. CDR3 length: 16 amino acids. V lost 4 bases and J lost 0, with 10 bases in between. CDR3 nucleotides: TGTGCCAGCAGTTCTCCGGGGAACTCTGGGGCCAACGTCCTGACTTTC. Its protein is CASSSPGNSGANVLTF.

CDR3 sequence (DNA): TGTGCCAGCTCACCAGGATTTGGCAGCCTAGACTATAGCAATCAGCCCCAGCATTTT. It encodes CASSPGFGSLDYSNQPQHF. The rearrangement uses TRBV18 and TRBJ1-5; D remains ambiguous. The length of the CDR3 is 19 residues. Trimming took off 2 bases at V and 0 bases at J, with 20 bases between the two ends. Germline CDR1 reads KGHSH; CDR2 reads LQKENI.